The 22 T cell receptor beta chains given below trace back to one sample, sequenced in a study of OX40 agonist ivuxolimab in advanced cancers. Repertoires were generated with immunoSEQ multiplex PCR, while TCRdb's copy carries only in-frame clones and drops some. The top ten hold over 0.35% of the sample, which has 60,000 to 80,000 clones, around nine tenths seen once. This sample comprised CD4+ or CD8+ T cells sorted from blood, obtained in a trial of the OX40 agonist ivuxolimab. These receptors were taken from an adult with an advanced solid tumor such as melanoma, head and neck, liver or kidney cancer.

This clone was recorded once. V gene TRBV7-9 combines with J gene TRBJ1-5, with D uncertain. Germline CDR1 reads SEHNR; CDR2 reads FQNEAQ (reference sequence). The CDR3 has 14 residues. V was trimmed by 5 bases and J by 0 bases, leaving 8 bases between them. The CDR3 DNA reads TGTGCCAGCAGCCATGGAAATAGCAATCAGCCCCAGCATTTT. Translated, it gives CASSHGNSNQPQHF.

This chain uses TRBV19 with TRBJ1-3, with D unclear. Germline V CDR1 and CDR2: LNHDA, SQIVND (reference sequence). V was shortened by 3 bases and J by 2 bases, with 11 bases between the two germline ends. There are 15 residues in the CDR3. CDR3 bases: TGTGCCAGTAGTATCGACGGAGGGACTGGAAACACCATATATTTT. Its protein is CASSIDGGTGNTIYF.

The chain has TRBV10-1 and TRBJ2-5; 8 bases map to TRBD2. The last part of the DNA fits TRBJ2-7 better; the J call may be wrong. Per germline, CDR1 WNHNN and CDR2 SYGVQD (reference sequence). This CDR3 has 16 amino acids. The CDR3 nucleotides read TGCGCCAGCAGTGGGGGGACTAGGAACTTCTCCTACGAGCAGTACTTC. This translates into CASSGGTRNFSYEQYF.

The V and J genes are TRBV18 and TRBJ2-1; the D gene is possibly TRBD2 (5 bases). The V gene's germline CDR1 is KGHSH and CDR2 LQKENI. The CDR3 spans 17 residues. V was shortened by 2 bases and J by 2 bases, with 16 bases between the two germline ends. The CDR3 nucleotides are TGTGCCAGCTCACCATTACTAGAGGTCTCGGCCTACAATGAGCAGTTCTTC. This encodes CASSPLLEVSAYNEQFF.

The chain is built from TRBV5-1 and TRBJ2-7; 8 bases fit TRBD2. Trimming cost V 7 bases and J 3 bases; bases outside gene matches: 12. Germline V gene sequence: CDR1 SGHRS, CDR2 YFSETQ. This CDR3 is built from 15 residues. The CDR3: CASRTSLDWSYEQYF. CDR3 DNA: TGCGCCAGCCGGACTAGCTTGGACTGGAGCTACGAGCAGTACTTC. Based on the CDR3 plus reference TRBV5-1 and TRBJ2-7, the full variable domain is KAGVTQTPRYLIKTRGQQVTLSCSPISGHRSVSWYQQTPGQGLQFLFEYFSETQRNKGNFPGRFSGRQFSNSRSEMNVSTLELGDSALYLCASRTSLDWSYEQYFGPGTRLTVT.

This chain uses TRBV15 with TRBJ2-2; 12 bases fit TRBD2. Unmatched junction bases numbered 8, after V lost 0 bases and J lost 9 bases. The CDR3 is 17 amino acids. Looked up from germline, CDR1 is LNHNV and CDR2 is YYDKDF (reference sequence). The CDR3 bases are TGTGCCACCAGCAGAGACCTACTAGCGGGAGGTTCCCGGGAGCTGTTTTTT. Amino acids: CATSRDLLAGGSRELFF.

The chain employs TRBV5-8 and TRBJ2-7, with D possibly TRBD2 on 5 matching bases. V was trimmed by 6 bases and J by 0 bases, leaving 13 bases between them. The CDR3 consists of 14 residues. Per the germline V gene, CDR1 is SGHTS and CDR2 is YDEGEE. CDR3 DNA: TGTGCCAGCATTTTTACTAGGAGCTCCTACGAGCAGTACTTC. It translates to CASIFTRSSYEQYF.

The genes are TRBV27 and TRBJ2-2; 7 nucleotides agree with TRBD2. The junction had 12 bases not matched to a gene; V was cut back by 3 bases and J by 5 bases. In germline, CDR1 is MNHEY, CDR2 SMNVEV (reference sequence). The CDR3 covers 17 residues. For the CDR3, the DNA is TGTGCCAGCAGTTTGCTGAGAGGGAGGGCCCGAACCGGGGAGCTGTTTTTT. It yields the protein CASSLLRGRARTGELFF.

The chain joins TRBV4-3 to TRBJ2-1, with 7 bases lining up with TRBD2. Per germline, CDR1 LGHNA and CDR2 YSLEER. This CDR3 region has 13 residues. V lost 6 bases and J lost 9; bases outside the gene matches: 8. The CDR3: CASSSGHAAEQFF. DNA for the CDR3: TGCGCCAGCAGTAGCGGGCACGCGGCTGAGCAGTTCTTC.

This chain uses TRBV27 with TRBJ2-7, with 7 positions matching TRBD1. With V trimmed by 6 bases and J by 4 bases, 9 bases remained unmatched. Germline CDR1 and CDR2: MNHEY and SMNVEV (reference sequence). This CDR3 comprises 14 residues. The CDR3 protein is CASRTIDREYEQYF. For the CDR3, the DNA is TGTGCCAGCAGAACGATCGACAGGGAGTACGAGCAGTACTTC.

This clone was counted between two and nine times. Other DNA sequences in the sample encode the same CDR3. This chain connects TRBV6-1 to TRBJ1-4; 7 nucleotides match TRBD1. V was pared by 3 bases and J by 7 bases, with 5 bases of the junction left unmatched. Germline CDR1 reads MNHNS; CDR2 reads SASEGT. CDR3 length: 14 residues. The CDR3, as DNA: TGTGCCAGCAGTGACGGCCAGGGGGGTGAAAAACTGTTTTTT. Its translation is CASSDGQGGEKLFF.

The gene calls are TRBV6-6 and TRBJ2-1; TRBD2 agrees at 9 bases. Unmatched junction bases numbered 6, after V lost 8 bases and J lost 4 bases. The germline gives CDR1 MNHNY, CDR2 SVGAGI (reference sequence). The CDR3 is 14 residues long. CDR3 coding DNA: TGTGCCAGCCGACTAGCGGTCATTTACAATGAGCAGTTCTTC. It translates to CASRLAVIYNEQFF.

The chain combines TRBV12-5 with TRBJ2-1; D gene uncertain. With 5 bases removed from V and 8 bases from J, the gap between germline ends came to 16 bases. The CDR3 length is 14 residues. Germline values: CDR1 LGHNT, CDR2 FRNRAP. The CDR3 coding sequence is TGTGCTAGTGGTCCCGGTCGAGTTCTGGATGAGCAGTTCTTC. It codes for CASGPGRVLDEQFF.

This chain joins TRBV30 and TRBJ2-3; the match to TRBD2 covers 9 bases. Per the germline V gene, CDR1 is GTSNPN and CDR2 is SVGIG (reference sequence). V shed 2 bases, J shed 4 bases, and the junction held 4 bases outside the gene matches. The CDR3 contains 14 residues. CDR3 bases: TGTGCCTGGAGTTGGATAGCGGGAGCAGATACGCAGTATTTT. Translating gives CAWSWIAGADTQYF.

The genes are TRBV30 and TRBJ1-6; D uncertain. V lost 0 bases and J lost 5, with 8 bases in between. The CDR3 sequence is 14 residues long. Germline V gene lookup returns CDR1 GTSNPN and CDR2 SVGIG (reference sequence). In DNA, the CDR3 is TGTGCCTGGAGTGTACCGGGGAATAATTCACCCCTCCACTTT. Translated, it gives CAWSVPGNNSPLHF.

The V call is TRBV21-1, the J call TRBJ2-1; the D call in the table, TRBD1, was not verified against the DNA. TRBV21-1 is designated a pseudogene. The CDR3 length is 17 residues. This chain's CDR3 is CASSGRDSVPHYNEQFF. The CDR3 nucleotides are TGTGCCAGCAGCGGCCGAGACAGCGTACCCCATTACAATGAGCAGTTCTTC.

The chain uses TRBV18 and TRBJ2-7; 9 nucleotides line up with TRBD1. The CDR3 is 16 residues long. The germline gives CDR1 KGHSH, CDR2 LQKENI. V shed 2 bases, J shed 6 bases, and the junction held 11 bases outside the gene matches. The DNA for the CDR3 is TGTGCCAGCTCACCATTTTTAGGGACAGGGTCGTCCGAGCAGTACTTC. Amino acids: CASSPFLGTGSSEQYF.

The sample holds one count of this clone. The V call is TRBV5-1, the J call TRBJ2-7; D is possibly TRBD1 (5 bases). The germline gives CDR1 SGHRS, CDR2 YFSETQ. V was cut by 0 bases and J by 2 bases, with 12 bases left in between. The CDR3 length is 15 residues. In DNA, the CDR3 is TGCGCCAGCAGCTTGGCTCGTCAGGGAACCTACGAGCAGTACTTC. This translates into CASSLARQGTYEQYF.

The CDR3 nucleotides read TGTGCCAGCAGTTTCTTTGGGAGCTCCTATAATTCACCCCTCCACTTT. Translation gives CASSFFGSSYNSPLHF. V is TRBV27 and J is TRBJ1-6; D remains unclear. The CDR3 spans 16 residues. The V end was cut by 3 bases, the J end by 0 bases, with 9 bases between. Germline lookup yields CDR1 MNHEY and CDR2 SMNVEV (reference sequence).

CDR3 in amino acids: CASSQVVGYTGELFF. The CDR3 DNA reads as TGCGCCAGCAGCCAAGTTGTTGGTTACACCGGGGAGCTGTTTTTT. This chain uses TRBV4-3 with TRBJ2-2, with D unresolved. Germline CDR1 is LGHNA and CDR2 is YSLEER. This CDR3 comprises 15 residues. V lost 1 base to trimming and J lost 3 bases, with 9 bases between them.

The V call is TRBV11-3, the J call TRBJ2-2, with 10 bases matching TRBD2. Looked up from germline, CDR1 is SGHNT and CDR2 is YENEEA. Germline trimming cut 5 bases from V and 2 bases from J; bases unmatched to any gene: 5. This CDR3 spans 16 amino acids. CDR3 bases: TGTGCCAGCAGCCGAGCGGGAGGGCCCAACACCGGGGAGCTGTTTTTT. It specifies CASSRAGGPNTGELFF. The full variable domain, with the rest looked up from reference TRBV11-3 and TRBJ2-2, is EAGVVQSPRYKIIEKKQPVAFWCNPISGHNTLYWYLQNLGQGPELLIRYENEEAVDDSQLPKDRFSAERLKGVDSTLKIQPAELGDSAVYLCASSRAGGPNTGELFFGEGSRLTVL.

The J gene is TRBJ2-1, the V gene TRBV29-1, with D tentatively TRBD2 (6 bases). V lost 5 bases and J lost 8, with 16 bases in between. CDR1 SQVTM and CDR2 ANQGSEA come from the germline V gene. This CDR3 contains 13 residues. The DNA of the CDR3 is TGCAGCGTTAGGCCGTCCCCGGGAGATGAGCAGTTCTTC. It codes for CSVRPSPGDEQFF.